The clone carrying this T cell receptor (beta chain) came up once. Its specificity is unknown. Each of the donors was a healthy bone marrow donor. The CDR3 is made up of 15 amino acids. Looked up from germline, CDR1 is SEHNR and CDR2 is FQNEAQ (reference sequence). J was trimmed by 2 bases and V by 0 bases; bases with no gene match: 4. The record originates from a study of cytomegalovirus exposure and HLA in healthy donors. General study findings and limits: Among immune exposure information, only CMV serostatus was available. Researchers reported from a later analysis that most CMV-associated TCR beta chains appeared HLA-restricted.

13 Jbeta primers and 60 Vbeta primers were used for the PCR. In the authors' workflow: It was a later analysis that counted about 80 million unique TCR beta chains, of which approximately 9.9 million were shared. Only in-frame clones appear in the TCRdb table, and some are missing; sequencing was by immunoSEQ multiplex PCR. The DNA gave D and trimming, while V, J and clone size come from that table. The sample records fewer than 140,000 clones, around 70% being singletons. The sequence was collected from a boy between 10 and 17 years old in good health and CMV-seronegative. Input material: PBMCs. The V gene is TRBV7-9, the J gene TRBJ2-7, with TRBD2 identical over 7 bases. CDR3 amino acids: CASSLARETTYEQYF. CDR3 coding DNA: TGTGCCAGCAGCTTAGCGCGGGAGACTACCTACGAGCAGTACTTC. Supplemented by reference TRBV7-9 and TRBJ2-7, the full variable domain reads DTGVSQNPRHKITKRGQNVTFRCDPISEHNRLYWYRQTLGQGPEFLTYFQNEAQLEKSRLLSDRFSAERPKGSFSTLEIQRTEQGDSAMYLCASSLARETTYEQYFGPGTRLTVT.